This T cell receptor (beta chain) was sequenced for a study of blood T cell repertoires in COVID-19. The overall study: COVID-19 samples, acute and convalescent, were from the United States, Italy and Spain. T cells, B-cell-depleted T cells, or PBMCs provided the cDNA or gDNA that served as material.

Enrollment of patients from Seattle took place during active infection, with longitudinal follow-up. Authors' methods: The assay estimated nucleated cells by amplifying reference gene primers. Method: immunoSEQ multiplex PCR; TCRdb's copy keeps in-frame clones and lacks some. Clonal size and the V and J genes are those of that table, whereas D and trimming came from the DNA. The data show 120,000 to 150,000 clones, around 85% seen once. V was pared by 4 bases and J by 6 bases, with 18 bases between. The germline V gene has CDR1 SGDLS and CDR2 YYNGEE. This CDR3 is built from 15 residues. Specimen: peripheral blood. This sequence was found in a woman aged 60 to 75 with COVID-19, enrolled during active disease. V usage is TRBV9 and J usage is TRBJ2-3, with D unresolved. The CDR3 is CASSSRVDPPDTQYF. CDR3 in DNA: TGTGCCAGCAGCTCCCGGGTTGATCCCCCCGATACGCAGTATTTT.